This TCR beta chain emerged from a study of cytomegalovirus exposure and HLA in healthy donors. Whole-study context: The 550 to 800 first-cohort repertoires and the approximately 110 validation repertoires shared the same platform, a later analysis reported.

Assay: immunoSEQ multiplex PCR; the TCRdb copy retains only in-frame clones and omits some. Of 150,000 to 200,000 clones in the sample, approximately 80% are singletons; the top ten hold around 2.5%. Study results and caveats: In vitro assays verified that three CMV-associated chains recognized CMV antigens specifically. Overall, roughly 150 TCR beta chains were annotated as cytomegalovirus-associated.

In regard to this clone: Its matching antigen is unknown.

Material: PBMCs. The clonotype was recovered from a man younger than 45 in good health and CMV-seropositive.

CDR3 DNA sequence: TGTGCCAGCAGTTACCAGCGGGGGGACCTCACAGATACGCAGTATTTT. As protein: CASSYQRGDLTDTQYF. The chain has TRBV6-6 and TRBJ2-3; the match to TRBD2 covers 9 bases. There are 16 residues in the CDR3. Per germline, CDR1 MNHNY and CDR2 SVGAGI (reference sequence). J was trimmed by 2 bases and V by 2 bases; bases with no gene match: 5.